Here is one T cell receptor beta chain with its context. Using immunoSEQ multiplex PCR, the repertoire was profiled, and TCRdb retains in-frame clones only, with some absent. In the table there are hundreds of thousands of clones, around 88% of which are singletons. This record comes from a study of blood T cell repertoires in COVID-19. Study background: Sources were T cells, B-cell-depleted T cells, or PBMCs; the material itself was cDNA or gDNA.

This CDR3 is built from 16 residues. Sequenced input: peripheral blood. J is TRBJ1-1 and V is TRBV21-1; the listed D gene, TRBD1, was not tested against the DNA. TRBV21-1 is a pseudogene segment. The TCR was taken from a woman between 50 and 59 years old with COVID-19, enrolled during active disease. The CDR3 coding sequence is TGTGCCAGCAGCAAACCCACAGGGGATCGGGCCGCTGAAGCTTTCTTT. This translates into CASSKPTGDRAAEAFF.